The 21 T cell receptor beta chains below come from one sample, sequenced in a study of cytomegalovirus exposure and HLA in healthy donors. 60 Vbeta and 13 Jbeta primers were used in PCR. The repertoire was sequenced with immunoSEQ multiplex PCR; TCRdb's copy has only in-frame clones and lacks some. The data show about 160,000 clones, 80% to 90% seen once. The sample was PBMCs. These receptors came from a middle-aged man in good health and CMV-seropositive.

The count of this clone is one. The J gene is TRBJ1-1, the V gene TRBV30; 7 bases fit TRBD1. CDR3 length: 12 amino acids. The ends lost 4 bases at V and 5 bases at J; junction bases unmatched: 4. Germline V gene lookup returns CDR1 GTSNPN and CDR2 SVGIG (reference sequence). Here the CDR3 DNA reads TGTGCCTGGACGACAGGGAGAACTGAAGCTTTCTTT. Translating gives CAWTTGRTEAFF.

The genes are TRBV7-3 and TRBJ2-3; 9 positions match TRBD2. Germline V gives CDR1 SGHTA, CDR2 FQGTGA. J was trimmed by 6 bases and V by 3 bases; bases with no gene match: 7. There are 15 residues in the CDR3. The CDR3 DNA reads TGTGCCAGCAGCTTTGGCGGGAGGGCCGGGGATACGCAGTATTTT. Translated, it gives CASSFGGRAGDTQYF.

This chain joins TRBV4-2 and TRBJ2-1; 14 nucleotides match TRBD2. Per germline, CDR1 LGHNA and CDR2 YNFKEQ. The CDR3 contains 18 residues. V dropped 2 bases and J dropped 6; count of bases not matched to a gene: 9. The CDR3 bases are TGTGCCAGCAGCCAATTTACCGGGACTAGCGGGAGAGGCAATGAGCAGTTCTTC. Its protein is CASSQFTGTSGRGNEQFF.

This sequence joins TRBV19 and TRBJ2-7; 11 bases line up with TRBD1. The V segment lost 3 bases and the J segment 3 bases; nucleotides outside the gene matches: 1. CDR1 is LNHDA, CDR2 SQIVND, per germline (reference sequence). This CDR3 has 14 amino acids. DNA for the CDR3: TGTGCCAGTAGTATCGGGACAGGGGGCTACGAGCAGTACTTC. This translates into CASSIGTGGYEQYF.

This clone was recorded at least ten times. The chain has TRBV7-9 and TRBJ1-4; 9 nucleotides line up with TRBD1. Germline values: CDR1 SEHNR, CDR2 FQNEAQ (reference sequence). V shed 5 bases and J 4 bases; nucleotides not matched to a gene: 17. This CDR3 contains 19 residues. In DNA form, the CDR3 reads TGTGCCAGCAGCCCAACCGGGACAGGGAATGCGCCGGTTAATGAAAAACTGTTTTTT. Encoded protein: CASSPTGTGNAPVNEKLFF.

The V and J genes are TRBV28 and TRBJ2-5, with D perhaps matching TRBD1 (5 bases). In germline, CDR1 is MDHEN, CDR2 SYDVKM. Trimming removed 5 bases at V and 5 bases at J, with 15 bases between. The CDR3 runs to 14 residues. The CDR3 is CASSPRQRKETQYF. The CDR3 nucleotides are TGTGCCAGCAGTCCAAGACAGCGAAAGGAGACCCAGTACTTC.

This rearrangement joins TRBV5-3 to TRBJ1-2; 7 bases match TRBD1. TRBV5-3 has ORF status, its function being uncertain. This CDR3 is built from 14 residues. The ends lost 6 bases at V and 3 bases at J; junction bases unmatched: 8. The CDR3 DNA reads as TGTGCCAGAACCATTCGGGACAGCGACTATGGCTACACCTTC. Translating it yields CARTIRDSDYGYTF.

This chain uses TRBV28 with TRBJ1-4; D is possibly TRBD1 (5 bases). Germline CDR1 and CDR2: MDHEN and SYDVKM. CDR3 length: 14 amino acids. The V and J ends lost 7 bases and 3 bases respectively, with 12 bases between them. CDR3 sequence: CASKGPPPNEKLFF. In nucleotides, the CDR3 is TGTGCCAGCAAGGGGCCACCTCCTAATGAAAAACTGTTTTTT.

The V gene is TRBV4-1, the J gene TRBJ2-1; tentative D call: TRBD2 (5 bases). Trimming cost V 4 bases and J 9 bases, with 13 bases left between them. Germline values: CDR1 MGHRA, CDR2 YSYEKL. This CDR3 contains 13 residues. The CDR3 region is CASSRGLASEQFF. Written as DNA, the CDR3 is TGCGCCAGCAGCCGCGGGCTTGCGAGTGAGCAGTTCTTC.

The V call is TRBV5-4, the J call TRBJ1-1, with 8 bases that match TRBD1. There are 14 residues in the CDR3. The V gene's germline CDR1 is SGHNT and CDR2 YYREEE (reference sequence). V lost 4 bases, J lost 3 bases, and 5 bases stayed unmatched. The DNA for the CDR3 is TGTGCCAGCAGCCTGGGACAGGACTACACTGAAGCTTTCTTT. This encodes CASSLGQDYTEAFF. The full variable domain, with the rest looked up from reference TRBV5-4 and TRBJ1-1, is ETGVTQSPTHLIKTRGQQVTLRCSSQSGHNTVSWYQQALGQGPQFIFQYYREEENGRGNFPPRFSGLQFPNYSSELNVNALELDDSALYLCASSLGQDYTEAFFGQGTRLTVV.

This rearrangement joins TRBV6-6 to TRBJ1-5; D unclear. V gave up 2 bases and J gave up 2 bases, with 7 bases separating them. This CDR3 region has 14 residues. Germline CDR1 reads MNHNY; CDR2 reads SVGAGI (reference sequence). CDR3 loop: CASSYTSGNQPQHF. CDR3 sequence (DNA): TGTGCCAGCAGTTACACCTCGGGCAATCAGCCCCAGCATTTT.

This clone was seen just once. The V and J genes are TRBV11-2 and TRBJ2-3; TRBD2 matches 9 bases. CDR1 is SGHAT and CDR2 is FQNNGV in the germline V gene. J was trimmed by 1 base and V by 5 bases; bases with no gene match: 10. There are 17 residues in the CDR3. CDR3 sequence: CASSPRGGLAGTDTQYF. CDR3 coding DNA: TGTGCCAGCAGCCCGAGGGGGGGACTAGCAGGCACAGATACGCAGTATTTT.

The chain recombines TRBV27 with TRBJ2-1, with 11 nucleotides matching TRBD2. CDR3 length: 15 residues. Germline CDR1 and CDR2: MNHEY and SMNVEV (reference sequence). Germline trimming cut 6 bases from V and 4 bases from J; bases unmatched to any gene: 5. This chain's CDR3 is CASRRTSGLYNEQFF. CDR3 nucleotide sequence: TGTGCCAGCAGGCGGACTAGCGGGTTATACAATGAGCAGTTCTTC.

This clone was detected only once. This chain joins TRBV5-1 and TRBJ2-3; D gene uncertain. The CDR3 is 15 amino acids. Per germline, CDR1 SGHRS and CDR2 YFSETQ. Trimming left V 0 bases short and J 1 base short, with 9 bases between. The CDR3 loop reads CASSLGGTGTDTQYF. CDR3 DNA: TGCGCCAGCAGCTTGGGAGGTACGGGCACAGATACGCAGTATTTT.

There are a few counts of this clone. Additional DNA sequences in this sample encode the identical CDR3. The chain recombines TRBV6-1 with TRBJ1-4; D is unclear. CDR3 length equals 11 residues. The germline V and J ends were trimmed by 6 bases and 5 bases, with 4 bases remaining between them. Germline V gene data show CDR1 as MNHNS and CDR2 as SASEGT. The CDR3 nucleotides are TGTGCCAGCAGCCTGAATGAAAAACTGTTTTTT. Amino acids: CASSLNEKLFF.

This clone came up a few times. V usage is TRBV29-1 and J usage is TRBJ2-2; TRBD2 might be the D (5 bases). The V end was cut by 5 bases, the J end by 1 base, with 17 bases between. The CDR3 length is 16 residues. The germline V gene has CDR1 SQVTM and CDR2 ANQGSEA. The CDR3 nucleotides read TGCAGCGTTCCCAGATGGACTTCCAGGAACACCGGGGAGCTGTTTTTT. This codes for CSVPRWTSRNTGELFF.

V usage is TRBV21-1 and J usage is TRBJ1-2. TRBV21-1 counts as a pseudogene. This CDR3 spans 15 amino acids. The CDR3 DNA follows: TGTGCCAGCAAAAAGGGAGGGGACCTTAACTATGGCTACACCTTC. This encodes CASKKGGDLNYGYTF.

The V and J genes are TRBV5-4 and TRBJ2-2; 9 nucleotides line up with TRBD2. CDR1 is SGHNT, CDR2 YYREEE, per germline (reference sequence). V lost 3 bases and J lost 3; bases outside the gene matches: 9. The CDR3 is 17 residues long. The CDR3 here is CASSSRNSGGYTGELFF. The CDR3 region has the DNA TGTGCCAGCAGCTCCCGGAACAGCGGGGGGTACACCGGGGAGCTGTTTTTT.

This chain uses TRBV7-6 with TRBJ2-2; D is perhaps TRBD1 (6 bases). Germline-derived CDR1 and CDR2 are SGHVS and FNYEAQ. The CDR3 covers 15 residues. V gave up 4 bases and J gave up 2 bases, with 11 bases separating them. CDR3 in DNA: TGTGCCAGCAGCTCCCCGGGACATAACACCGGGGAGCTGTTTTTT. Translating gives CASSSPGHNTGELFF.

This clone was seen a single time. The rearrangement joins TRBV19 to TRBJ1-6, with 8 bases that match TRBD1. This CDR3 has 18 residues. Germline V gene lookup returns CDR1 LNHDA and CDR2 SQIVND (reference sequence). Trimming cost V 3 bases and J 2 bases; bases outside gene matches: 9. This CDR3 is CASSIGRGQKTYNSPLHF. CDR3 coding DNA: TGTGCCAGTAGTATTGGCAGGGGGCAGAAAACCTATAATTCACCCCTCCACTTT.

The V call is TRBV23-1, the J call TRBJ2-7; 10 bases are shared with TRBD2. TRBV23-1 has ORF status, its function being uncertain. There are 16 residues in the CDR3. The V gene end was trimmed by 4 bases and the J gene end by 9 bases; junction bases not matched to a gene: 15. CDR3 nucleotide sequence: TGCGCCAGCAGTCGGCCCCCAGCGGGAGGGCTTGGTAGGCAGTACGTC. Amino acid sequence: CASSRPPAGGLGRQYV.